This T cell receptor (beta chain) was identified during a study of spatial heterogeneity in lung cancer. At the level of the study: There were consistently more beta-chain sequences detected than alpha-chain sequences.

This clonotype was seen at least ten times. A much larger clone differs from this one at a single base, so this may be a read error. From the 5' RACE reads, TCRdb called clonotypes with MiXCR, one entry per CDR3 protein. The sample has roughly 10,000 distinct CDR3 sequences; 6% to 6.5% are singletons. Time point of the sample: sample taken at primary tumor resection. The authors sequenced whole RNA from tumor, nontumor lung or frozen PBMC without sorting. The J segment lost 1 base and the V segment lost 0 bases, leaving 7 bases of the junction unmatched. CDR1 is SGHKS and CDR2 is YYEKEE in the germline V gene (reference sequence). The CDR3 is made up of 17 amino acids.

J is TRBJ2-7 and V is TRBV5-5, with 10 bases aligning to TRBD2. This clonotype was obtained from a male donor with early-stage non-small cell lung cancer. The source material was PBMCs, sampled at surgery. The CDR3 reads CASSLEGASGGSYEQYF. The CDR3 nucleotides read TGTGCCAGCAGCTTGGAGGGGGCTAGCGGGGGTTCCTACGAGCAGTACTTC.